This T cell receptor (beta chain) was observed in a study of breast tumors, draining lymph nodes, adjacent tissues. Findings and limits, study-wide: Most tumor T cells seemingly derive from lymph node, then expand in tumor. Tumor and nontumor repertoires were significantly more similar in luminal-like than in basal-like breast cancer. Tumor repertoires ranked between lymph nodes and nontumor tissue in diversity, with V and J gene preferences. The lymph node origin of tumor T cells was framed as consistent with a hypothesis, not demonstrated.

This clonotype was seen ten or more times. What it binds is unknown. TCRdb used MiXCR to reprocess the multiplex PCR reads, holding one entry per CDR3 protein. Of about 230,000 distinct CDR3 sequences listed, roughly 32% are singletons. Samples came from axillary lymph nodes draining the breast cancer. V was clipped by 3 bases and J by 10 bases; unmatched bases: 15. This CDR3 spans 18 amino acids. In germline, CDR1 is SGHVS, CDR2 FQNEAQ. This TCR was sampled from a female donor with breast cancer. Some clones in this sample may be carry-over from other donors' samples. What was sequenced was axillary lymph node tissue. The rearrangement links TRBV7-8 to TRBJ2-1, with TRBD2 matching 13 bases. The CDR3 DNA reads as TGTGCCAGCAGCTTGGCTGGTACCGGGACTAGCGGGATAGGGGAGCAGTTCTTC. The encoded protein is CASSLAGTGTSGIGEQFF.